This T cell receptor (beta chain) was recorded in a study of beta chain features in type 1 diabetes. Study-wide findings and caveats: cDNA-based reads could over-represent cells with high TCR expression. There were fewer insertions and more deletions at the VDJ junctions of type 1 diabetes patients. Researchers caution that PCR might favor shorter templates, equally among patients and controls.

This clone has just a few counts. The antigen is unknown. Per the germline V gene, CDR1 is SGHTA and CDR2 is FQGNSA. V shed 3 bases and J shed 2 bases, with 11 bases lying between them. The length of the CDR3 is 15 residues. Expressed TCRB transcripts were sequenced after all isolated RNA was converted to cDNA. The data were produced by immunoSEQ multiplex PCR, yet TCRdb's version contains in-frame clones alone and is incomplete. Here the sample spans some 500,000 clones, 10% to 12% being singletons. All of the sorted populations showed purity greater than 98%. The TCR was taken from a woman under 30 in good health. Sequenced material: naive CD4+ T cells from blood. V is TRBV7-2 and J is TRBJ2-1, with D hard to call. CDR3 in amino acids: CASSLMSGPYNEQFF. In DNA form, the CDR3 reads TGTGCCAGCAGCTTGATGTCGGGCCCCTACAATGAGCAGTTCTTC.